One T cell receptor beta chain is described in this entry. No antigen is known for it. Sequenced by immunoSEQ multiplex PCR; TCRdb stores in-frame clones only, minus some. The sample lists roughly 400,000 clones; about nine tenths were seen once. This record belongs to a study of Ad26.COV2.S vaccination and SARS-CoV-2 variants. Broader study findings: Analyses of TCR breadth and depth may have underestimated total T cell responses.

CDR1 SGHDT and CDR2 YYEEEE come from the germline V gene. This CDR3 has 15 amino acids. V was pared by 3 bases and J by 4 bases, with 7 bases of the junction left unmatched. The treatment denotes: roughly 18 received Ad26.COV2.S at low or high dose, single or two shots; roughly five received placebo; per-sample allocation not given. All samples were drawn on day 63, counting from the first vaccine or placebo injection. An Ad26 vector carrying the Wuhan-strain SARS-CoV-2 spike served as the vaccine. The chain carries TRBV5-6 and TRBJ2-1, with 7 positions matching TRBD1. Sample: peripheral blood, taken in a trial of Ad26.COV2.S vaccine versus placebo. This receptor was taken from a person aged 18 to 59 who received the Ad26.COV2.S COVID-19 vaccine or a placebo. DNA of the CDR3: TGTGCCAGCAGCTCGACAGGGCGGACTTACAATGAGCAGTTCTTC. This translates into CASSSTGRTYNEQFF.